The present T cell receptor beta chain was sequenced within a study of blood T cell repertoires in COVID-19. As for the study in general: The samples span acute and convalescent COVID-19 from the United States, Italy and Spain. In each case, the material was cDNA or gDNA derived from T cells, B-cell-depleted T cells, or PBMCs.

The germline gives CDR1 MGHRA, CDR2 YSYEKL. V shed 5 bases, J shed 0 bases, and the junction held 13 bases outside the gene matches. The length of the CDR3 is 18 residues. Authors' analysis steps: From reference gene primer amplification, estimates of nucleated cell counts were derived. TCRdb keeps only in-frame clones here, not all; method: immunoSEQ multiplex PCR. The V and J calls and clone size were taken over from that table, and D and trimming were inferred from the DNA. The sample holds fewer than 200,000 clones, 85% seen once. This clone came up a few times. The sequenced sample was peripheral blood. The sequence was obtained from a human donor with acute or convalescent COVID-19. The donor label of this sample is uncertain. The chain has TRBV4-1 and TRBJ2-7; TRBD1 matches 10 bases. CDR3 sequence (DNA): TGCGCCAGCAGCTCGCCTCGGACCGGGACAGGGGCCTCCTACGAGCAGTACTTC. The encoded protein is CASSSPRTGTGASYEQYF.